Listed below are T cell receptor beta chains from one sample, sequenced in a study of lymphopenia after photon versus proton radiotherapy. Only in-frame clones appear in the TCRdb table, and some are missing; sequencing was by immunoSEQ multiplex PCR. The sample consists of some 15,000 clones, more than 65% of them appearing once. Source: peripheral blood, taken from a patient treated with proton-based radiotherapy. The receptors were sampled from a man between 65 and 85 years old with pancreatic cancer. CDR3s include the opening cysteine and the closing phenylalanine or tryptophan. A D gene is named only where the DNA matches it firmly. The size entry is marked missing in some rows and otherwise reads once, few, many or a size class.

d_call,clone_size,j_call,v_call,cdr3_nt,cdr3_aa
-,-,TRBJ2-2,TRBV11-2,TGTGCCAGCAGCTTAGACGGACAATACACCGGGGAGCTGTTTTTT,CASSLDGQYTGELFF
-,-,TRBJ1-2,TRBV5-1,TGTGCCAGCAGCTTGATGGCGGGTGGGAACTATGGCTACACCTTC,CASSLMAGGNYGYTF
-,once,TRBJ2-2,TRBV11-2,TGTGCCAGCAGCTCAATCCGGGCCCAGCCCGCCGGGGAGCTGTTTTTT,CASSSIRAQPAGELFF
TRBD1,-,TRBJ1-6,TRBV2,TGTGCCAGCAGCCCAAGACAGGGCCGAGTGAGTTCACCCCTCCACTTT,CASSPRQGRVSSPLHF
-,-,TRBJ1-1,TRBV2,TGTGCCAGCAGTGAAAATTACGTCCCGAACACTGAAGCTTTCTTT,CASSENYVPNTEAFF
-,few,TRBJ1-2,TRBV7-9,TGTGCCAGCAGCTTGGACAGTAACTATGGCTACACCTTC,CASSLDSNYGYTF
TRBD1,-,TRBJ1-1,TRBV2,TGTGCCAGCAGGGGACAGGGAGCCACTGAAGCTTTCTTT,CASRGQGATEAFF
-,-,TRBJ1-6,TRBV10-2,TGCGCCAGCAGTGTAGAAGGGGCTAATTCACCCCTCCACTTT,CASSVEGANSPLHF
TRBD1,-,TRBJ2-3,TRBV7-9,TGTGCCAGCAGCTCGACCGGGACAGTAGGAGATACGCAGTATTTT,CASSSTGTVGDTQYF
-,-,TRBJ1-1,TRBV5-1,TGCGCCAGCAGCTTGTTTGTTGAGGGTGGCACTGAAGCTTTCTTT,CASSLFVEGGTEAFF
-,-,TRBJ2-7,TRBV6-5,TGTGCCAGCGGTAGCACCTACGAGCAGTACTTC,CASGSTYEQYF
-,-,TRBJ2-3,TRBV5-5,TGTGCCAGCAGCTCACACCATACCCCCACAGATACGCAGTATTTT,CASSSHHTPTDTQYF
TRBD1,-,TRBJ1-2,TRBV19,TGTGCCAGTAGCCTTGATCAGGGGGCGCCTACCTATGGCTACACCTTC,CASSLDQGAPTYGYTF
-,-,TRBJ1-6,TRBV5-1,TGCGCCAGCAGCTGGGCGAGGTATAATTCACCCCTCCACTTT,CASSWARYNSPLHF
-,-,TRBJ1-5,TRBV2,TGTGCCAGCAGTGGTTTCCTTGGGAGCAATCAGCCCCAGCATTTT,CASSGFLGSNQPQHF
-,-,TRBJ1-4,TRBV19,TGTGCCAGTACCGGGACCCGAGGAGGTGGTGAAAAACTGTTTTTT,CASTGTRGGGEKLFF
-,-,TRBJ1-5,TRBV6-6,TGTGCCAGCAGTTACTCATCGGGGATGCAGCCCCAGCATTTT,CASSYSSGMQPQHF
-,-,TRBJ2-3,TRBV4-2,TGTGCCAGCAGCCAAGAGGCCGTCACAGATACGCAGTATTTT,CASSQEAVTDTQYF
TRBD1,-,TRBJ1-1,TRBV5-8,TGTGCCAGCAGCTCCGGGACAGTCACTGAAGCTTTCTTT,CASSSGTVTEAFF
TRBD2,-,TRBJ2-7,TRBV5-5,TGTGCCAGCAGCTTGGGGAGACTAGCGAGCTACGAGCAGTACTTC,CASSLGRLASYEQYF
-,-,TRBJ1-1,TRBV7-8,TGTGCCAGCAGCTTAGAGAGGGATGAAGCTTTCTTT,CASSLERDEAFF
-,once,TRBJ2-3,TRBV6-1,TGTGCCAGCAGGAACGGTGGGATCAGCACAGATACGCAGTATTTT,CASRNGGISTDTQYF
-,-,TRBJ1-2,TRBV5-1,TGCGCCAGCAGAGCTGCGCAGAACTATGGCTACACCTTC,CASRAAQNYGYTF
-,few,TRBJ1-3,TRBV5-1,TGCGCCAGCAGCTTGAGAGAGGGAAACACCATATATTTT,CASSLREGNTIYF
TRBD2,-,TRBJ2-5,TRBV7-2,TGTGCCAGCAGCTCGTATGGACTAGCGGGGGGGCACCCTAAGACCCAGTACTTC,CASSSYGLAGGHPKTQYF
-,once,TRBJ2-6,TRBV11-2,TGTGCCAGCTCGCGAGGGGCCAACGTCCTGACTTTC,CASSRGANVLTF
-,-,TRBJ1-6,TRBV9,TGTGCCAGCAGCGTAGATCCACGTCTAAATTCACCCCTCCACTTT,CASSVDPRLNSPLHF
TRBD1,few,TRBJ1-6,TRBV7-9,TGTGCCAGCAGCTACCGGGACAGGCCCTATTCACCCCTCCACTTT,CASSYRDRPYSPLHF
-,-,TRBJ1-1,TRBV5-1,TGCGCCAGCAGTCCTTTGGGAGCGAACACTGAAGCTTTCTTT,CASSPLGANTEAFF
-,once,TRBJ1-5,TRBV6-1,TGTGCCAGCAGTGGGGCGAGGGCTGGAAATCAGCCCCAGCATTTT,CASSGARAGNQPQHF
TRBD1,-,TRBJ1-1,TRBV4-1,TGCGCCAGCAGCCAAGATATACAGGGGTACACTGAAGCTTTCTTT,CASSQDIQGYTEAFF
-,-,TRBJ2-2,TRBV11-3,TGTGCCAGCAGCTTTTCTTCGCTAGGCACCGGGGAGCTGTTTTTT,CASSFSSLGTGELFF
-,once,TRBJ1-1,TRBV19,TGTGCCAGTAGTATAAGAGGCCAGGGGAGCACTGAAGCTTTCTTT,CASSIRGQGSTEAFF
-,-,TRBJ2-1,TRBV5-6,TGTGCCAGCAGCTTGGCGGGGTGGCAGAACTTAGGCTACAATGAGCAGTTCTTC,CASSLAGWQNLGYNEQFF
-,-,TRBJ1-3,TRBV30,TGTGCCTGGGGACCTTTCTCTGGAAACACCATATATTTT,CAWGPFSGNTIYF
-,-,TRBJ1-2,TRBV9,TGTGCCAGCAGCGTCCAGGACCGCTTCGAGGGCTACACCTTC,CASSVQDRFEGYTF
-,-,TRBJ2-1,TRBV30,TGTGCCTGGAGTCCTCCTGCTAGCTTGGAGGGGGATGAGCAGTTCTTC,CAWSPPASLEGDEQFF
TRBD1,-,TRBJ1-5,TRBV30,TGTGCCTGGGGCCGGACAGGGCGTCAGCCCCAGCATTTT,CAWGRTGRQPQHF
TRBD1,-,TRBJ1-1,TRBV19,TGTGCCAGTAGTATGGACAGGAGACAAGAGAACACTGAAGCTTTCTTT,CASSMDRRQENTEAFF
-,few,TRBJ2-7,TRBV14,TGTGCCAGCAGCCTGTACAGTAACGACTACGAGCAGTACTTC,CASSLYSNDYEQYF
-,-,TRBJ2-7,TRBV11-3,TGTGCCAGCAGCCAAGGACAGAGCTCCTACGAGCAGTACTTC,CASSQGQSSYEQYF
TRBD1,-,TRBJ2-3,TRBV7-3,TGTGCCAGCAGCTTAGTTGGCATCGGGACAGGGGTAGCAGATACGCAGTATTTT,CASSLVGIGTGVADTQYF
-,-,TRBJ2-1,TRBV6-1,TGTGCCAGCAGGGCCCTTGTGGGCGGGAACAATGAGCAGTTCTTC,CASRALVGGNNEQFF
-,-,TRBJ1-2,TRBV5-4,TGTGCCAGCAGCCCAACAGAATTCTATGGCTACACCTTC,CASSPTEFYGYTF
-,-,TRBJ1-1,TRBV10-3,TGTGCCATCAGTGTAAGCATGAACACTGAAGCTTTCTTT,CAISVSMNTEAFF
TRBD2,-,TRBJ2-5,TRBV7-2,TGTGCCAGCAGTCCCGGACTAGCGGGGGGGCGAGGGACCCAGTACTTC,CASSPGLAGGRGTQYF
-,-,TRBJ2-7,TRBV5-1,TGCGCCAGCAGCGCGGCTAGCGTCAGGGACGAGCAGTACTTC,CASSAASVRDEQYF
-,-,TRBJ2-5,TRBV4-2,TGTGCCAGCAGCTTTATTGGGGAGGAGACCCAGTACTTC,CASSFIGEETQYF